This TCR beta chain was obtained from a study of blood T cell repertoires in COVID-19. The wider study: Some COVID-19 samples were acute and others convalescent; all came from the United States, Italy and Spain. From T cells, B-cell-depleted T cells, or PBMCs came the material, which was cDNA or gDNA.

This CDR3 spans 15 amino acids. The V end lost 2 bases, the J end lost 5 bases, and 13 bases lay between the germline ends. Germline CDR1 reads MGHRA; CDR2 reads YSYEKL. Original processing methods: Cell counts per sample came from amplifying reference gene primers. Here immunoSEQ multiplex PCR was the method, and the copy in TCRdb shows in-frame clones only, minus some. That table supplies the V and J calls and clone size; D and trimming were determined from the DNA. The sample carries some 370,000 clones, roughly 89% recorded once. The table lists this clone with a count of one. The genes are TRBV4-1 and TRBJ2-1, with a weak D call TRBD1 (6 bases). Sequencing used peripheral blood. This sequence was found in a man between 18 and 29 years old with active or convalescent COVID-19. As DNA, the CDR3 is TGCGCCAGCAGCCAAAAGTTGGGGGCCAACAATGAGCAGTTCTTC. Encoded protein: CASSQKLGANNEQFF.